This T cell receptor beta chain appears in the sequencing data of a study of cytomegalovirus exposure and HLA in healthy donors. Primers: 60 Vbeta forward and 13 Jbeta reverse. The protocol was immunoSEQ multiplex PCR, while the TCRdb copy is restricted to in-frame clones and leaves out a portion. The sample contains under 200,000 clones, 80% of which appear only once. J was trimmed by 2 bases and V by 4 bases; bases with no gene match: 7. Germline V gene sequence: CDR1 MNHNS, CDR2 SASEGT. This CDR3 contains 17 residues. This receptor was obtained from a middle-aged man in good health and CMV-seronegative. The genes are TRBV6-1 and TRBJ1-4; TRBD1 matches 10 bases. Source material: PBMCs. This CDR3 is CASSGQGATKTNEKLFF. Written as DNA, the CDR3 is TGTGCCAGCAGTGGACAGGGGGCGACTAAGACTAATGAAAAACTGTTTTTT.